Shown below are 18 T cell receptor beta chains from a single sample sequenced in a study of T cells in Graves' hyperthyroidism and ophthalmopathy. The TCR beta CDR3 regions underwent amplification using RNA transcripts as the source. When the TCR CDR3 underwent first-round RT-PCR, the HTBI primer set was used. TCRdb reprocessed the multiplex PCR reads via MiXCR and lists one record per CDR3 protein. The data hold almost 50,000 distinct CDR3 sequences, with less than 65% observed a single time. Specimen: peripheral blood or thyroid tissue (not recorded which). These receptor sequences come from a man aged 18 to 30 with Graves' hyperthyroidism.

This clonotype was observed at least ten times. The chain combines TRBV29-1 with TRBJ1-1; D remains unclear. Germline-derived CDR1 and CDR2 are SQVTM and ANQGSEA. The CDR3 is 14 residues long. Trimming pared 3 bases from V and 6 bases from J, leaving 17 bases between. The CDR3 DNA is TGCAGCGTTGACTTTTACGGGAGGAGGGCTGAAGCTTTCTTT. This translates into CSVDFYGRRAEAFF.

The chain employs TRBV10-2 and TRBJ1-5; D is ambiguous. The CDR3 spans 13 residues. The germline V gene has CDR1 WSHSY and CDR2 SAAADI. V was trimmed by 8 bases and J by 11 bases, leaving 19 bases between them. CDR3 DNA: TGCGCCAGCCTGACCGGTAACCAAGAGACCCAGCATTTT. It codes for CASLTGNQETQHF.

In this sample, this clonotype turned up many times. The rearrangement links TRBV7-3 to TRBJ2-5; TRBD2 aligns across 13 bases. The CDR3 spans 15 residues. Germline CDR1 reads SGHTA; CDR2 reads FQGTGA. The ends lost 5 bases at V and 5 bases at J; junction bases unmatched: 5. The CDR3, as DNA: TGTGCCAGCAGCCGTGGACTAGCGGGAGTTGAGACCCAGTACTTC. As protein: CASSRGLAGVETQYF.

The V call is TRBV7-2, the J call TRBJ2-5, with unresolved D. Trimming pared 6 bases from V and 12 bases from J, leaving 11 bases between. In germline, CDR1 is SGHTA, CDR2 FQGNSA. The CDR3 loop spans 10 amino acids. CDR3 in amino acids: CASSLSEEYF. The CDR3 coding sequence is TGTGCCAGCAGTCTGAGCGAGGAGTACTTC.

The chain has TRBV19 and TRBJ1-1; D might be TRBD1 (5 bases). Germline assignment: CDR1 LNHDA and CDR2 SQIVND (reference sequence). This CDR3 comprises 11 residues. With 8 bases removed from V and 5 bases from J, the gap between germline ends came to 9 bases. This chain's CDR3 is CASQGETEAFF. CDR3 nucleotides: TGTGCCAGTCAAGGGGAAACTGAAGCTTTCTTT. The variable domain in full, completed from reference TRBV19 and TRBJ1-1, reads DGGITQSPKYLFRKEGQNVTLSCEQNLNHDAMYWYRQDPGQGLRLIYYSQIVNDFQKGDIAEGYSVSREKKESFPLTVTSAQKNPTAFYLCASQGETEAFFGQGTRLTVV.

This clonotype was found many times. The chain has TRBV7-2 and TRBJ2-3, with 8 bases lining up with TRBD1. Germline-derived CDR1 and CDR2 are SGHTA and FQGNSA. The CDR3 is made up of 15 amino acids. Germline trimming cut 4 bases from V and 5 bases from J; bases unmatched to any gene: 8. The CDR3: CASSSRTGLGDTQYF. CDR3 nucleotides: TGTGCCAGCAGCTCGAGGACAGGGTTAGGAGATACGCAGTATTTT. Based on the CDR3 plus reference TRBV7-2 and TRBJ2-3, the full variable domain is GAGVSQSPSNKVTEKGKDVELRCDPISGHTALYWYRQSLGQGLEFLIYFQGNSAPDKSGLPSDRFSAERTGGSVSTLTIQRTQQEDSAVYLCASSSRTGLGDTQYFGPGTRLTVL.

The rearrangement joins TRBV10-2 to TRBJ2-7, with D perhaps given as TRBD1 or TRBD2 (5 bases each). The CDR3 is 13 residues long. Per germline, CDR1 WSHSY and CDR2 SAAADI. V gave up 6 bases and J gave up 3 bases, with 12 bases separating them. As DNA, the CDR3 is TGCGCCAGCAGGGACACCGGGAACTACGAGCAGTACTTC. It translates to CASRDTGNYEQYF.

The sample holds one count of this clonotype. The CDR3 loop is CSVEGQGFNTEAFF. For the CDR3, the DNA is TGCAGCGTTGAGGGACAGGGTTTCAACACTGAAGCTTTCTTT. The rearrangement uses TRBV29-1 and TRBJ1-1, with 9 positions matching TRBD1. Germline trimming cut 3 bases from V and 2 bases from J; bases unmatched to any gene: 4. CDR1 is SQVTM, CDR2 ANQGSEA, per germline. This CDR3 spans 14 amino acids.

This clonotype has only a few counts. The genes are TRBV29-1 and TRBJ2-7, with 10 bases fitting TRBD2. V shed 3 bases, J shed 7 bases, and the junction held 9 bases outside the gene matches. CDR1 and CDR2 (germline): SQVTM, ANQGSEA. The CDR3 length is 14 residues. The CDR3 region has the DNA TGCAGCGTTGATACCCCTAGCGGGAGTAGTGAGCAGTACTTC. Encoded protein: CSVDTPSGSSEQYF.

Regarding this clonotype: The CDR3 end shows no conserved phenylalanine or tryptophan, and so a read error is likely. It is unclear where the CDR3 begins or ends on the DNA, so no DNA is shown, and the CDR3 is as TCRdb lists it. This chain links TRBV25-1 with TRBJ2-5; no check of the table's D call, TRBD1, against the DNA was made. The CDR3 length equals 16 residues, ends included. Germline values: CDR1 MGHDK, CDR2 SYGVNS. The CDR3 reads CASSEYGDRYGYTFGS.

The gene calls are TRBV9 and TRBJ2-1; 13 nucleotides line up with TRBD2. Germline V CDR1 and CDR2: SGDLS, YYNGEE. The V segment lost 5 bases and the J segment 9 bases; nucleotides outside the gene matches: 11. The CDR3 is 16 residues long. The CDR3 bases are TGTGCCAGCAGTTTCACACTAGCGGGGGGGCCCCTTGAGCAGTTCTTC. This translates into CASSFTLAGGPLEQFF.

Regarding this clonotype: An end of the junction differs from the germline gene, which may be a read error. The rearrangement joins TRBV2 to TRBJ1-1; TRBD1 might be the D (6 bases). This CDR3 spans 12 amino acids. The germline V gene has CDR1 SNHLY and CDR2 FYNNEI. The CDR3 sequence is CASSVRGWKAFF. For the CDR3, the DNA is TGTGCCAGCAGTGTCAGGGGTTGGAAAGCTTTCTTC. The full variable domain, rest sourced from reference TRBV2 and TRBJ1-1, is EPEVTQTPSHQVTQMGQEVILRCVPISNHLYFYWYRQILGQKVEFLVSFYNNEISEKSEIFDDQFSVERPDGSNFTLKIRSTKLEDSAMYFCASSVRGWKAFFGQGTRLTVV.

There are a few counts of this clonotype. One base away lies a much larger clone, so this may be a sequencing read error. The CDR3 does not close with the conserved phenylalanine or tryptophan, likely indicating a read error. This chain uses TRBV6-6 with TRBJ1-1, with 7 bases that match TRBD1. Per the germline V gene, CDR1 is MNHNY and CDR2 is SVGAGI (reference sequence). This CDR3 has 15 amino acids. With V trimmed by 6 bases and J by 2 bases, 9 bases remained unmatched. CDR3 sequence: CASRASGTENTEAFL. CDR3 bases: TGTGCCAGCAGGGCTTCCGGGACAGAAAACACTGAAGCTTTCCTT.

This clonotype was detected ten times or more. V usage is TRBV5-5 and J usage is TRBJ2-3; 7 positions agree with TRBD2. V was pared by 1 base and J by 0 bases, with 2 bases of the junction left unmatched. This CDR3 is 15 amino acids long. Germline CDR1 and CDR2: SGHKS and YYEKEE (reference sequence). CDR3 coding DNA: TGTGCCAGCAGCTTGAGCGGGAAGAGCACAGATACGCAGTATTTT. Its translation: CASSLSGKSTDTQYF.

On this clonotype: The DNA is omitted, as the CDR3 cannot be located on it reliably, and the CDR3 follows TCRdb's listing. The V and J genes are TRBV10-1 and TRBJ1-1. The CDR3 length is 14 residues, termini included. Per germline, CDR1 WNHNN and CDR2 SYGVQD (reference sequence). This CDR3 reads CAICSARDAYEAFF.

The chain carries TRBV11-1 and TRBJ2-3, with D tentatively TRBD1 (6 bases). This CDR3 spans 15 amino acids. Germline assignment: CDR1 SGHAT and CDR2 FQDESV (reference sequence). Trimming pared 5 bases from V and 0 bases from J, leaving 12 bases between. CDR3 amino acids: CASSRRQASTDTQYF. The CDR3 DNA reads as TGTGCCAGCAGCCGACGACAGGCTAGCACAGATACGCAGTATTTT.

This clonotype has more than one count but fewer than ten. The junction differs from germline at one of its ends, possibly a read error. The chain joins TRBV29-1 to TRBJ2-1, with no clear D. The CDR3 length is 13 residues. Germline assignment: CDR1 SQVTM and CDR2 ANQGSEA. CDR3 amino acids: CSVEGDSHNEQFF. For the CDR3, the DNA is TGCAGCGTTGAAGGAGACTCCCACAATGAGCAGTTCTTC.

The chain employs TRBV20-1 and TRBJ1-5, with TRBD1 matching over 11 bases. Germline V gene data show CDR1 as DFQATT and CDR2 as SNEGSKA (reference sequence). The CDR3 has 16 residues. With 3 bases clipped from V and 3 bases from J, the junction kept 7 bases outside the gene matches. The CDR3 DNA reads as TGCAGTGCTAGTAGGACAGGGGGCTATAACAATCAGCCCCAGCATTTT. Translated: CSASRTGGYNNQPQHF.